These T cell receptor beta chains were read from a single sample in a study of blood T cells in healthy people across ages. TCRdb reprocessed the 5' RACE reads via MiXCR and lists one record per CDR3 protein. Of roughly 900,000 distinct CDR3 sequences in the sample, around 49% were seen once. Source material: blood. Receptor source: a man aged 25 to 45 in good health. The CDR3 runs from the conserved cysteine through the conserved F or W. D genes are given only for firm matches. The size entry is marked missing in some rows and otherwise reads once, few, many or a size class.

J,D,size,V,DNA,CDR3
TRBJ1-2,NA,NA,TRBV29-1,TGCAGCGTTGAATCTGCAGTAAATGGCTACACCTTC,CSVESAVNGYTF
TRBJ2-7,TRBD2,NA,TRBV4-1,TGCGCCAGCAGCGGCCTAGCGGGGGCAAGGGAGCAGTACTTC,CASSGLAGAREQYF
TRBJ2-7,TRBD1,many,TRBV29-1,TGCAGCGTTGGGGGACAGGGAGCCTACGAGCAGTACTTC,CSVGGQGAYEQYF
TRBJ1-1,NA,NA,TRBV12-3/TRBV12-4,TGTGCCAGCAGTTATAAGGGGGTCCACACTGAAGCTTTCTTT,CASSYKGVHTEAFF
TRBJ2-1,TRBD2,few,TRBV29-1,TGCAGCGTTGATACGGCTAGCGGGGGGCGAGATAACAATGAGCAGTTCTTC,CSVDTASGGRDNNEQFF
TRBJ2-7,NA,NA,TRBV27,TGTGCCAGCAGCCGACAGCCGAGCTCCTACGAGCAGTACTTC,CASSRQPSSYEQYF
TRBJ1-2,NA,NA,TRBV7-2,TGTGCCAGCAGCTCGACGGGCTTGAGGGATGGCTACACCTTC,CASSSTGLRDGYTF
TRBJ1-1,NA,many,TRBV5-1,TGTGCCAGCAGCTTAGGCGGCGCTGGAACTGAAGCTTTCTTT,CASSLGGAGTEAFF
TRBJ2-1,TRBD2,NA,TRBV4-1,TGCGCCAGCAGCCAGGTCGGGGGGGCTAATGAGCAGTTCTTC,CASSQVGGANEQFF
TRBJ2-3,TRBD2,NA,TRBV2,TGTGCCAGCAGTGAAGCCACTAGCGGGTACACAGATACGCAGTATTTT,CASSEATSGYTDTQYF
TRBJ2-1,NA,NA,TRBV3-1,TGTGCCAGCAGCCACGCAAGAAATGAGCAGTTCTTC,CASSHARNEQFF
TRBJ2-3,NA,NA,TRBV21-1,TGTGCCACCCCGACACTACTAGCGGGAGAAACAGATACGCAGTATTTT,CATPTLLAGETDTQYF
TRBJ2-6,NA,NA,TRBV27,TGTGCCAGCAGTTTAACGGGGAATGGGGCAAACATTCGGTACTTC,CASSLTGNGANIRYF
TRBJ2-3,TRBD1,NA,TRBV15,TGTGCCACCAGCGGTAGACAGGGGGTCTCTATAGATACGCAGTATTTT,CATSGRQGVSIDTQYF
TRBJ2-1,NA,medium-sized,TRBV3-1,TGTGCCAGCAGCCGGTCCTCCAATGAGCAGTTCTTC,CASSRSSNEQFF
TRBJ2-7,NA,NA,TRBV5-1,TGCGCCAGCAGCTTGGATGTCAAGGGAAACGAGCAGTACTTC,CASSLDVKGNEQYF
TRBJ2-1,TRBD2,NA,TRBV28,TGTGCCAGCACCCCGACTAGCGGGGACTACAATGAGCAGTTCTTC,CASTPTSGDYNEQFF